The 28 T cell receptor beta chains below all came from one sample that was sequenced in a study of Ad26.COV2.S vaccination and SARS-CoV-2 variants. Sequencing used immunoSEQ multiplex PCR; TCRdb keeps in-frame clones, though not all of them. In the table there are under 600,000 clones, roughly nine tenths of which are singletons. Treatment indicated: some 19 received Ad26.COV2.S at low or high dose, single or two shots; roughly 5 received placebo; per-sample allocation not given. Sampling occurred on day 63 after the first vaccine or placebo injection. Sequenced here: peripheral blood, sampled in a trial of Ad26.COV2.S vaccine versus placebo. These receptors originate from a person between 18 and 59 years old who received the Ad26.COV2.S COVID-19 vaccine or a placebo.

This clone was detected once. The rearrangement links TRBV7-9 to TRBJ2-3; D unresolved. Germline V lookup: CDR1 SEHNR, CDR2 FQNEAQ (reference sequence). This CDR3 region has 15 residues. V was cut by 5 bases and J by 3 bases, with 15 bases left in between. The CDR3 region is CASSQPLGRTDTQYF. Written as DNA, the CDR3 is TGTGCCAGCAGCCAGCCCCTCGGACGGACAGATACGCAGTATTTT.

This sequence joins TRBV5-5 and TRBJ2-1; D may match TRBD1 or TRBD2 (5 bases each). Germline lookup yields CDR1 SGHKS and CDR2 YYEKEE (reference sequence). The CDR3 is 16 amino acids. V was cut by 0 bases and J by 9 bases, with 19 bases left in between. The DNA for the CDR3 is TGTGCCAGCAGCTTGGGGCTGGGACCGTACAAAGGTGAGCAGTTCTTC. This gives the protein CASSLGLGPYKGEQFF.

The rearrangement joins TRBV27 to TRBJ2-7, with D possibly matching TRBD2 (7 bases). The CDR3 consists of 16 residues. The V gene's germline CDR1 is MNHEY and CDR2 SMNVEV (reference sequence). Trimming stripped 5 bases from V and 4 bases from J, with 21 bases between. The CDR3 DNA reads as TGTGCCAGCAGTCCCCCGGGGGTTGCGGGGGCGTACGAGCAGTACTTC. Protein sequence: CASSPPGVAGAYEQYF.

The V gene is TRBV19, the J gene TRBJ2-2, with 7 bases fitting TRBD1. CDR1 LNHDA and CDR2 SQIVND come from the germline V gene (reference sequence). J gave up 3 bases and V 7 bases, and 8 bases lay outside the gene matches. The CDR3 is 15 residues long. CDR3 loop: CASTKRDSHTGELFF. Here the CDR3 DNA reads TGTGCCAGTACCAAACGGGACAGCCACACCGGGGAGCTGTTTTTT.

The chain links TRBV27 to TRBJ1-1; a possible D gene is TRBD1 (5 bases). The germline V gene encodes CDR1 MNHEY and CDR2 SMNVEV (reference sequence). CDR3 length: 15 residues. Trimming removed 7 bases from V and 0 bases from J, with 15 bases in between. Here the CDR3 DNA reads TGTGCCAGCATCCCCGTGGCAGGGATGAACACTGAAGCTTTCTTT. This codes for CASIPVAGMNTEAFF.

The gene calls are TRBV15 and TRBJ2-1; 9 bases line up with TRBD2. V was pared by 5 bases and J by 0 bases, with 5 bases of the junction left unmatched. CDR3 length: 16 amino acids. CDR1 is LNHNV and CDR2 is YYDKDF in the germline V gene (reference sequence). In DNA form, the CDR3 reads TGTGCCACCAGCGGGTATAGCGGGAGCTCCTACAATGAGCAGTTCTTC. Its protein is CATSGYSGSSYNEQFF.

CDR3 sequence: CASSNNQGMGQETQYF. The CDR3, as DNA: TGTGCCAGCAGTAACAACCAGGGGATGGGGCAAGAGACCCAGTACTTC. This chain joins TRBV28 and TRBJ2-5, with D possibly being TRBD1 (6 bases). Germline V gene lookup returns CDR1 MDHEN and CDR2 SYDVKM. CDR3 length equals 16 residues. V was pared by 5 bases and J by 2 bases, with 18 bases between.

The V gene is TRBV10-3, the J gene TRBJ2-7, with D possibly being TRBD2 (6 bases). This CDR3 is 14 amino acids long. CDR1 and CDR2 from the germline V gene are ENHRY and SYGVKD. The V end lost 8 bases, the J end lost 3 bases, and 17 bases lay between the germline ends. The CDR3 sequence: CAIATMDYFYEQYF. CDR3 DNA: TGTGCCATCGCCACGATGGACTACTTCTACGAGCAGTACTTC.

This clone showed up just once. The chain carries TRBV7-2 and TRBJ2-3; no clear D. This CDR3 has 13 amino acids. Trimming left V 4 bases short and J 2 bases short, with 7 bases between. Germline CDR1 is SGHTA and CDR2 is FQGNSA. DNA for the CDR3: TGTGCCAGCAGCTCACCCAACACAGATACGCAGTATTTT. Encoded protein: CASSSPNTDTQYF.

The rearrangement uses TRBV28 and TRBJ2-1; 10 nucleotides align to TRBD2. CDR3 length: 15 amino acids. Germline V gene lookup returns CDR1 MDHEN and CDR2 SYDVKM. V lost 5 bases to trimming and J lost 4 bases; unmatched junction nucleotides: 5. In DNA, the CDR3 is TGTGCCAGCAGTCTTCTAGCGGGAGCGTACAATGAGCAGTTCTTC. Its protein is CASSLLAGAYNEQFF.

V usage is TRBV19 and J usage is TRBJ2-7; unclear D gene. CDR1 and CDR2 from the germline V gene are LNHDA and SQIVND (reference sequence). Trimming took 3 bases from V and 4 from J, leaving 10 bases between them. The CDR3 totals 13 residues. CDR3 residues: CASSMGNSYEQYF. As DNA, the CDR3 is TGTGCCAGTAGTATGGGGAACAGTTACGAGCAGTACTTC.

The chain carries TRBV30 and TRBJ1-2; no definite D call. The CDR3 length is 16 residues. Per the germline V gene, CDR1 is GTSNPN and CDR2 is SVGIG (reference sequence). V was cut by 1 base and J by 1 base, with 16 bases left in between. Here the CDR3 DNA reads TGTGCCTGGAGTGGACTGCCGACCCAGGATAACTATGGCTACACCTTC. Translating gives CAWSGLPTQDNYGYTF.

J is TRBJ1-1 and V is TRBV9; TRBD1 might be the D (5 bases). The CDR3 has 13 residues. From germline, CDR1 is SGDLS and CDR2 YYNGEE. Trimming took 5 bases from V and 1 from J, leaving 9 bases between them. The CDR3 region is CASRGTGNTEAFF. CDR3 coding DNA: TGTGCCAGCAGGGGAACAGGGAACACTGAAGCTTTCTTT.

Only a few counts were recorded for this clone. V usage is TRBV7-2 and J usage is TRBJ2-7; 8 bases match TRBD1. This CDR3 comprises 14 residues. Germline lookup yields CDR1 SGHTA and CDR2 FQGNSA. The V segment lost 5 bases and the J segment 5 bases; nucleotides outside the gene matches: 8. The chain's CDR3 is CASSRMDREDEQYF. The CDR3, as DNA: TGTGCCAGCAGCCGCATGGACAGGGAGGACGAGCAGTACTTC.

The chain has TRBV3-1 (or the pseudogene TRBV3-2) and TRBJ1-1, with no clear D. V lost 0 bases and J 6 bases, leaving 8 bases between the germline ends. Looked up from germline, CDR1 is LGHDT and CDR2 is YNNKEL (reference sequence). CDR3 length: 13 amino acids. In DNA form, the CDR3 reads TGTGCCAGCAGCCAAGATGTAACGGCTGAAGCTTTCTTT. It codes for CASSQDVTAEAFF.

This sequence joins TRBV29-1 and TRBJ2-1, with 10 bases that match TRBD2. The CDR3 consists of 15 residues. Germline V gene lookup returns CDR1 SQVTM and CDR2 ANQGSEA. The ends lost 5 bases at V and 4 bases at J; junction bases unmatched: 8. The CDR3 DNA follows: TGCAGCGTTTTGGATAGCGGGAGGACATACAATGAGCAGTTCTTC. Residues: CSVLDSGRTYNEQFF.

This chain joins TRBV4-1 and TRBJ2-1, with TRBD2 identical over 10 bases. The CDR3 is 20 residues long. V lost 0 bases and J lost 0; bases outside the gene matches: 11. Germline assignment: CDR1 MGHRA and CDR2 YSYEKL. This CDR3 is CASSQEGASGRPLSYNEQFF. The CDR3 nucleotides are TGCGCCAGCAGCCAAGAAGGGGCTAGCGGGAGACCCCTCTCCTACAATGAGCAGTTCTTC.

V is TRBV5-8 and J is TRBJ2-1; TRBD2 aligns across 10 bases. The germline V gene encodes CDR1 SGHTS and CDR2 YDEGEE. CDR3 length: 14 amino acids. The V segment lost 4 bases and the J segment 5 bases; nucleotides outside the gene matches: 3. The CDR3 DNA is TGTGCCAGCAGCGGGACTAGCGCGCACAATGAGCAGTTCTTC. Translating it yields CASSGTSAHNEQFF.

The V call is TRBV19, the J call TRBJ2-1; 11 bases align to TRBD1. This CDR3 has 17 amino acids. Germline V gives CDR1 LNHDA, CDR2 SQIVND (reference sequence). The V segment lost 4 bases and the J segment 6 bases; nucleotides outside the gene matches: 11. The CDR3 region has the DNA TGTGCCAGTAGTAGCATCACCGGGACAGGGGGTTCCAATGAGCAGTTCTTC. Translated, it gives CASSSITGTGGSNEQFF.

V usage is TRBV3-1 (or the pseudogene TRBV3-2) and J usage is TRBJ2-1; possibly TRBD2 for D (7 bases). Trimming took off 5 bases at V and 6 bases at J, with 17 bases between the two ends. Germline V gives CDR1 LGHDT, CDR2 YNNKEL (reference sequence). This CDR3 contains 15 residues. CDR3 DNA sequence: TGTGCCAGCAGCTCTGAGTGGGGGGGCCGCAATGAGCAGTTCTTC. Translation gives CASSSEWGGRNEQFF.

The CDR3 region has the DNA TGTGCCAGCAGTGAAGTGCAGCTCGGGGAGCTGTTTTTT. It codes for CASSEVQLGELFF. V is TRBV2 and J is TRBJ2-2; D not resolved. Trimming removed 1 base from V and 7 bases from J, with 7 bases in between. The CDR3 spans 13 residues. Germline V gene lookup returns CDR1 SNHLY and CDR2 FYNNEI.

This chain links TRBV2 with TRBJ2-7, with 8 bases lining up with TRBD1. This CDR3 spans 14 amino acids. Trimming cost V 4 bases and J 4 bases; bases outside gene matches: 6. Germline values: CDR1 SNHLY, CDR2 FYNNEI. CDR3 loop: CASSVDRGGYEQYF. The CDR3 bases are TGTGCCAGCAGTGTCGACAGGGGAGGATACGAGCAGTACTTC.

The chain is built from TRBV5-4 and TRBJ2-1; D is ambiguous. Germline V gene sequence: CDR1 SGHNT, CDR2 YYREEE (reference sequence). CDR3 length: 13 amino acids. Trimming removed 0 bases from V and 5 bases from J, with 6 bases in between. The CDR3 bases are TGTGCCAGCAGCTTGGTAGGTAACAATGAGCAGTTCTTC. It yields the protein CASSLVGNNEQFF. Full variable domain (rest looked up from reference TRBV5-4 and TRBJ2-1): ETGVTQSPTHLIKTRGQQVTLRCSSQSGHNTVSWYQQALGQGPQFIFQYYREEENGRGNFPPRFSGLQFPNYSSELNVNALELDDSALYLCASSLVGNNEQFFGPGTRLTVL.

In DNA form, the CDR3 reads TGTGCCAGCAGCCAGCGACTAAAAGGCACCGGGGAGCTGTTTTTT. Amino acids: CASSQRLKGTGELFF. The genes are TRBV7-9 and TRBJ2-2; TRBD2 might be the D (5 bases). The V end was cut by 5 bases, the J end by 4 bases, with 14 bases between. CDR1 SEHNR and CDR2 FQNEAQ come from the germline V gene (reference sequence). The CDR3 is 15 residues long.

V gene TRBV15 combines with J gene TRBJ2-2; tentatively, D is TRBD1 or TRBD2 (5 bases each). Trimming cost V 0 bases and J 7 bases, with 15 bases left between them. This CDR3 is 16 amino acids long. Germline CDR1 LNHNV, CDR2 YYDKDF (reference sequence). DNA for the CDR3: TGTGCCACCAGCAGAGATCTTTGGGGGAAGGGCGGGGAGCTGTTTTTT. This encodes CATSRDLWGKGGELFF.

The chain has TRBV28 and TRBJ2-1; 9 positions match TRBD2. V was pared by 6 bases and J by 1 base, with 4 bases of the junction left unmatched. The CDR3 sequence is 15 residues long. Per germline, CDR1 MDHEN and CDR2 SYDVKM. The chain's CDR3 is CASRFTSGSYNEQFF. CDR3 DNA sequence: TGTGCCAGCAGATTTACTAGCGGGTCCTACAATGAGCAGTTCTTC. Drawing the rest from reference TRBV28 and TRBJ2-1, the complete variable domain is DVKVTQSSRYLVKRTGEKVFLECVQDMDHENMFWYRQDPGLGLRLIYFSYDVKMKEKGDIPEGYSVSREKKERFSLILESASTNQTSMYLCASRFTSGSYNEQFFGPGTRLTVL.

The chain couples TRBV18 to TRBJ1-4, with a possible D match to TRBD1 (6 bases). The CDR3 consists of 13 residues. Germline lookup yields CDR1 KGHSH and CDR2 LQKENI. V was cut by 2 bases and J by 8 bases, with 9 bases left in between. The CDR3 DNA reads TGTGCCAGCTCACCAACCGGGACAGAAAAACTGTTTTTT. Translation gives CASSPTGTEKLFF. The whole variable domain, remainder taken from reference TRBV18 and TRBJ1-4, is NAGVMQNPRHLVRRRGQEARLRCSPMKGHSHVYWYRQLPEEGLKFMVYLQKENIIDESGMPKERFSAEFPKEGPSILRIQQVVRGDSAAYFCASSPTGTEKLFFGSGTQLSVL.

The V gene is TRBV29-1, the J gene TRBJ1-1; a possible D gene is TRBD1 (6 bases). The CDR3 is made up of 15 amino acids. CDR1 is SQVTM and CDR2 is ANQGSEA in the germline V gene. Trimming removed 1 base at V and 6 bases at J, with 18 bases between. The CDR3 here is CSVEGAEAGASEAFF. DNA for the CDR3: TGCAGCGTTGAAGGTGCCGAGGCAGGGGCCTCTGAAGCTTTCTTT. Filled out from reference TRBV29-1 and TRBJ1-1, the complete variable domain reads SAVISQKPSRDICQRGTSLTIQCQVDSQVTMMFWYRQQPGQSLTLIATANQGSEATYESGFVIDKFPISRPNLTFSTLTVSNMSPEDSSIYLCSVEGAEAGASEAFFGQGTRLTVV.